Each of the 25 T cell receptor beta chains below was sequenced from the same sample in a study of follicular helper T cells after annual influenza vaccination (TCRdb year 2017). The sample's time point, from its label and the paper: 2015-2016 season, pre-vaccination. The library was produced with the immunoSEQ multiplex PCR assay. In TCRdb, the immuneACCESS table is reduced to in-frame sequences with V and J assigned. These tables do not hold every clone; where another copy was compared, an unresolved V gene accounts for under half, and the others remain unexplained. A total of more than 5,000 clones appear in this sample, 65% to 90% of them only once. The ten top clones hold 0.8% to 1.2% of the sample. The sample was CXCR5+ CD38- circulating T follicular helper cells from blood, taken on the day of influenza vaccination. The cell subset or site tag for this specimen amounts to: circulating Tfh, non-naive CD4+CXCR5+PD-1+ (ICOS+CD38+ or ICOS-CD38-). The receptors here all came from an adult who received the influenza vaccine.

This sequence joins TRBV30 and TRBJ1-1; 8 bases are a match to TRBD1. After removal of 7 bases from V and 5 bases from J, the junction contained 9 bases not matched to a gene. Germline CDR1 GTSNPN, CDR2 SVGIG (reference sequence). This CDR3 contains 13 residues. The CDR3 sequence: CAYHRGSVTEAFF. CDR3 coding DNA: TGTGCCTACCACAGGGGGTCGGTAACTGAAGCTTTCTTT.

The J gene is TRBJ2-3, the V gene TRBV28; D uncertain. Deletions cut 2 bases from V and 4 bases from J, with 10 bases between. The germline CDR1 and CDR2 sequences are MDHEN and SYDVKM. The CDR3 sequence is 14 residues long. CDR3 sequence (DNA): TGTGCCAGCAGTTTAGTAGGTTCCGCAGATACGCAGTATTTT. It translates to CASSLVGSADTQYF.

This chain joins TRBV25-1 and TRBJ1-2, with D tentatively TRBD1 (6 bases). CDR1 is MGHDK and CDR2 is SYGVNS in the germline V gene. The CDR3 length is 14 residues. The V end lost 10 bases, the J end lost 7 bases, and 22 bases lay between the germline ends. CDR3 protein: CATQHKQGWGGYTF. The CDR3 DNA is TGTGCCACCCAACATAAACAGGGATGGGGTGGCTACACCTTC.

J is TRBJ2-7 and V is TRBV11-3; 7 bases map to TRBD2. Germline lookup yields CDR1 SGHNT and CDR2 YENEEA. CDR3 length: 14 amino acids. With 3 bases clipped from V and 5 bases from J, the junction kept 7 bases outside the gene matches. The CDR3 DNA is TGTGCCAGCAGCTTTGGAGCGGGATCCAACGAGCAGTACTTC. Translating gives CASSFGAGSNEQYF.

This chain uses TRBV30 with TRBJ1-3, with 7 positions matching TRBD1. Per the germline V gene, CDR1 is GTSNPN and CDR2 is SVGIG (reference sequence). After removal of 0 bases from V and 0 bases from J, the junction contained 5 bases not matched to a gene. This CDR3 is built from 16 residues. CDR3 sequence reads: CAWSVTTGVSGNTIYF. For the CDR3, the DNA is TGTGCCTGGAGTGTAACCACAGGGGTCTCTGGAAACACCATATATTTT.

This chain connects TRBV27 to TRBJ2-7; TRBD1 matches 10 bases. This CDR3 contains 15 residues. Per germline, CDR1 MNHEY and CDR2 SMNVEV (reference sequence). V was pared by 6 bases and J by 2 bases, with 7 bases of the junction left unmatched. The CDR3 DNA follows: TGTGCCAGCAGGATCGGGACAGGGGCTACCTACGAGCAGTACTTC. This gives the protein CASRIGTGATYEQYF.

This clone was seen just once. The rearrangement joins TRBV5-1 to TRBJ1-1; D is uncertain. Germline assignment: CDR1 SGHRS and CDR2 YFSETQ. The CDR3 contains 15 residues. The V gene lost 5 bases and the J gene lost 0 bases, with 14 bases spanning the gap. CDR3 in amino acids: CASRGQPQMNTEAFF. The CDR3, as DNA: TGCGCCAGCAGAGGGCAGCCCCAGATGAACACTGAAGCTTTCTTT.

The chain has TRBV7-3 and TRBJ2-1; 7 bases align to TRBD2. In germline, CDR1 is SGHTA, CDR2 FQGTGA. J gave up 7 bases and V 1 base, and 4 bases lay outside the gene matches. The CDR3 covers 14 residues. Written as DNA, the CDR3 is TGTGCCAGCAGCTTAAGACTGGGAGGGAATGAGCAGTTCTTC. This gives the protein CASSLRLGGNEQFF. The whole variable domain, remainder taken from reference TRBV7-3 and TRBJ2-1, is GAGVSQTPSNKVTEKGKYVELRCDPISGHTALYWYRQSLGQGPEFLIYFQGTGAADDSGLPNDRFFAVRPEGSVSTLKIQRTERGDSAVYLCASSLRLGGNEQFFGPGTRLTVL.

The chain is built from TRBV27 and TRBJ1-2, with TRBD1 as a possible D gene (6 bases). The CDR3 has 13 amino acids. Trimming pared 7 bases from V and 5 bases from J, leaving 14 bases between. CDR1 is MNHEY, CDR2 SMNVEV, per germline (reference sequence). This CDR3 is CASTTRGRYGYTF. Here the CDR3 DNA reads TGTGCCAGCACCACCAGGGGCCGTTATGGCTACACCTTC.

This chain joins TRBV2 and TRBJ2-5, with 10 nucleotides matching TRBD1. The CDR3 runs to 15 residues. CDR1 is SNHLY, CDR2 FYNNEI, per germline. V was clipped by 8 bases and J by 2 bases; unmatched bases: 8. The CDR3 protein is CASGGTGVMQETQYF. The CDR3 coding sequence is TGTGCCAGCGGAGGGACAGGGGTTATGCAAGAGACCCAGTACTTC.

The chain couples TRBV2 to TRBJ1-1; 7 nucleotides line up with TRBD1. The CDR3 is 13 residues long. The germline CDR1 and CDR2 sequences are SNHLY and FYNNEI. V lost 6 bases and J lost 10; bases outside the gene matches: 11. The CDR3 sequence: CASRPWGDSGAFF. CDR3 DNA sequence: TGTGCCAGCAGGCCTTGGGGGGACAGCGGAGCTTTCTTT.

This rearrangement joins TRBV28 to TRBJ1-5; 7 bases line up with TRBD1. The V gene's germline CDR1 is MDHEN and CDR2 SYDVKM. The CDR3 runs to 14 residues. The J segment lost 9 bases and the V segment lost 6 bases, leaving 11 bases of the junction unmatched. CDR3 amino acids: CASRAGRGRMPQHF. The CDR3 DNA reads TGTGCCAGCAGAGCCGGGAGGGGGCGGATGCCCCAGCATTTT.

The chain uses TRBV5-6 and TRBJ2-3; D is perhaps TRBD2 (5 bases). The CDR3 extends over 16 amino acids. V was trimmed by 0 bases and J by 3 bases, leaving 14 bases between them. Per germline, CDR1 SGHDT and CDR2 YYEEEE. This chain's CDR3 is CASSLVRGRLTDTQYF. The DNA of the CDR3 is TGTGCCAGCAGCTTGGTTAGAGGGAGATTGACAGATACGCAGTATTTT.

The J gene is TRBJ2-1, the V gene TRBV15; TRBD1 is a possible D gene (5 bases). Trimming shortened V by 3 bases and J by 10 bases, and 13 bases separated the two germline ends. The germline gives CDR1 LNHNV, CDR2 YYDKDF (reference sequence). The CDR3 contains 13 residues. DNA for the CDR3: TGTGCCACCAGCAGGGGGCTTGGCGAGGAGCAGTTCTTC. It is translated as CATSRGLGEEQFF.

J is TRBJ2-6 and V is TRBV28; D possibly corresponds to TRBD1 (5 bases). Germline V lookup: CDR1 MDHEN, CDR2 SYDVKM. V was clipped by 7 bases and J by 3 bases, with 13 bases between them. The CDR3 sequence is 15 residues long. Written as DNA, the CDR3 is TGTGCCAGCATTCAAAGGGGAATTGGGGCCAACGTCCTGACTTTC. It translates to CASIQRGIGANVLTF.

The V call is TRBV28, the J call TRBJ2-5, with 7 nucleotides matching TRBD2. The ends lost 6 bases at V and 3 bases at J; junction bases unmatched: 16. Germline assignment: CDR1 MDHEN and CDR2 SYDVKM. The CDR3 contains 17 residues. CDR3 in DNA: TGTGCCAGCAGCAGACAATGGGGGAGGGTCGAGGAAGAGACCCAGTACTTC. Translating it yields CASSRQWGRVEEETQYF.

The rearrangement joins TRBV5-5 to TRBJ2-3; 10 bases fit TRBD1. The V segment lost 2 bases and the J segment 4 bases; nucleotides outside the gene matches: 13. CDR1 and CDR2 from the germline V gene are SGHKS and YYEKEE (reference sequence). This CDR3 spans 18 amino acids. In DNA, the CDR3 is TGTGCCAGCAGCTTCCGGGACAGGGGCAGCGGGACGCCAGATACGCAGTATTTT. This sequence encodes CASSFRDRGSGTPDTQYF.

The chain links TRBV11-3 to TRBJ2-7; D is unresolved. V lost 3 bases, J lost 6 bases, and 18 bases lay in between. Germline V lookup: CDR1 SGHNT, CDR2 YENEEA. This CDR3 spans 15 amino acids. The CDR3 nucleotides read TGTGCCAGCAGCTTTCCTCGGGTGTTTGATCGCGAGCAGTACTTC. It encodes CASSFPRVFDREQYF. Variable domain in full (rest from reference TRBV11-3 and TRBJ2-7): EAGVVQSPRYKIIEKKQPVAFWCNPISGHNTLYWYLQNLGQGPELLIRYENEEAVDDSQLPKDRFSAERLKGVDSTLKIQPAELGDSAVYLCASSFPRVFDREQYFGPGTRLTVT.

This clone occurred a few times. The genes are TRBV7-9 and TRBJ2-7; tentatively, D is TRBD1 (6 bases). V shed 2 bases and J shed 13 bases, with 12 bases lying between them. The CDR3 totals 11 residues. Germline V gene data show CDR1 as SEHNR and CDR2 as FQNEAQ (reference sequence). The CDR3 DNA reads TGTGCCAGCAGCTTAATGGGGGCCGTTTACTTC. It specifies CASSLMGAVYF. The complete variable domain, with remaining parts taken from reference TRBV7-9 and TRBJ2-7, reads DTGVSQNPRHKITKRGQNVTFRCDPISEHNRLYWYRQTLGQGPEFLTYFQNEAQLEKSRLLSDRFSAERPKGSFSTLEIQRTEQGDSAMYLCASSLMGAVYFGPGTRLTVT.

The rearrangement uses TRBV27 and TRBJ2-7, with 9 bases aligning to TRBD2. V shed 3 bases and J 1 base; nucleotides not matched to a gene: 4. Germline CDR1 is MNHEY and CDR2 is SMNVEV (reference sequence). The CDR3 runs to 15 residues. CDR3 in DNA: TGTGCCAGCAGTTTCACAAGCGGGAGGTCCTACGAGCAGTACTTC. Its protein product is CASSFTSGRSYEQYF.

The V call is TRBV19, the J call TRBJ2-6; D is ambiguous. The CDR3 length is 16 residues. Per germline, CDR1 LNHDA and CDR2 SQIVND (reference sequence). V was clipped by 1 base and J by 4 bases, with 11 bases between them. The CDR3 sequence is CASSIGPALGANVLTF. The CDR3 bases are TGTGCCAGTAGTATAGGTCCGGCCTTGGGGGCCAACGTCCTGACTTTC.

The chain recombines TRBV30 with TRBJ1-1; perhaps TRBD1 as D (5 bases). The V and J ends lost 3 bases and 12 bases respectively, with 23 bases between them. Germline V lookup: CDR1 GTSNPN, CDR2 SVGIG (reference sequence). The CDR3 length is 14 residues. CDR3 region: CAWRATGTAGKSFF. In DNA, the CDR3 is TGTGCCTGGAGAGCCACGGGGACGGCAGGAAAATCTTTCTTT.

V gene TRBV10-1 combines with J gene TRBJ2-7; D uncertain. Trimming shortened V by 5 bases and J by 0 bases, and 11 bases separated the two germline ends. CDR1 and CDR2 from the germline V gene are WNHNN and SYGVQD (reference sequence). This CDR3 region has 14 residues. The CDR3 nucleotides read TGCGCCAGCAGTCCGTTCTCCACCTCCTACGAGCAGTACTTC. Its protein product is CASSPFSTSYEQYF.

The genes are TRBV25-1 and TRBJ2-3; D call uncertain. There are 15 residues in the CDR3. Between the trimmed V and J ends, which lost 2 bases and 0 bases, there was a span of 9 bases. CDR1 and CDR2 from the germline V gene are MGHDK and SYGVNS. CDR3 sequence reads: CASSEGSPSTDTQYF. The CDR3 nucleotides are TGTGCCAGCAGTGAAGGGTCTCCTAGCACAGATACGCAGTATTTT.

This clone was picked up a small number of times. The chain couples TRBV10-3 to TRBJ1-2; D unclear. V was clipped by 4 bases and J by 1 base, with 7 bases between them. Germline loops: CDR1 ENHRY, CDR2 SYGVKD. This CDR3 is built from 13 residues. CDR3: CAISASLNYGYTF. The CDR3 nucleotides are TGTGCCATCAGTGCCAGCCTTAACTATGGCTACACCTTC.